One and the same sample provided the 5 T cell receptor beta chains below, sequenced in a study of tumor and adjacent non-tumor tissue in lung cancer. No cell sorting was done before RNA was extracted from the tissue. Distant lung tissue was collected more than 3 cm away from the tumor edge. TCRbeta libraries were built with three rounds of nested PCR, modified from ARM-PCR. From the multiplex PCR reads, TCRdb called clonotypes with MiXCR, one entry per CDR3 protein. The sample holds around 99,000 distinct CDR3 sequences, about 64% seen once. The sequencing input was distant non-tumor lung tissue. The source is a man in his sixties with non-small cell lung cancer.

This clonotype was seen a handful of times. A much larger clone lies a single base off, so this may be a read error. The CDR3 DNA is TGTGCCAGCAGTCAACCGGGACAGGACTACGAGCAGTACTTC. This encodes CASSQPGQDYEQYF. The chain joins TRBV6-5 to TRBJ2-7; 8 nucleotides agree with TRBD1. The V gene's germline CDR1 is MNHEY and CDR2 SVGAGI. V lost 5 bases, J lost 3 bases, and 6 bases stayed unmatched. This CDR3 is 14 amino acids long.

In this sample, this clonotype turned up many times. The gene calls are TRBV10-3 and TRBJ1-6; the match to TRBD1 covers 9 bases. The CDR3 consists of 14 residues. V gave up 5 bases and J gave up 7 bases; unmatched junction bases: 3. Germline CDR1 reads ENHRY; CDR2 reads SYGVKD. The CDR3: CAISNGQGNSPLHF. DNA of the CDR3: TGTGCCATCAGTAATGGACAGGGGAATTCACCCCTCCACTTT.

Regarding this clonotype: The junction shows a germline mismatch at one end, possibly a read error. This chain connects TRBV6-5 to TRBJ2-7; D tentatively reads TRBD1 or TRBD2 (5 bases each). Germline lookup yields CDR1 MNHEY and CDR2 SVGAGI. This CDR3 spans 16 amino acids. CDR3 sequence (DNA): TGTCCCAGCAGTTCCCACTTGGGACGGAGCTCCTACGAGCAGTATTTC. This translates into CPSSSHLGRSSYEQYF.

This chain uses TRBV7-3 with TRBJ1-1, with 8 bases lining up with TRBD1. V lost 5 bases to trimming and J lost 4 bases; unmatched junction nucleotides: 12. The germline V gene has CDR1 SGHTA and CDR2 FQGTGA. The CDR3 is 16 amino acids. The DNA for the CDR3 is TGTGCCAGCAGCCCGTTTACAGGGGGTCTGGGCACTGAAGCTTTCTTT. Residues: CASSPFTGGLGTEAFF.

A word on this clonotype: A much larger clonotype is one base distant, so this may be a read error. The gene calls are TRBV5-5 and TRBJ1-5, with unresolved D. CDR1 and CDR2 (germline): SGHKS, YYEKEE (reference sequence). The CDR3 contains 13 residues. The CDR3 DNA reads TGTGCCAGCAGCTTGGCGTGGAATCAGCCCCAGCTTTTT. Translating it yields CASSLAWNQPQLF.